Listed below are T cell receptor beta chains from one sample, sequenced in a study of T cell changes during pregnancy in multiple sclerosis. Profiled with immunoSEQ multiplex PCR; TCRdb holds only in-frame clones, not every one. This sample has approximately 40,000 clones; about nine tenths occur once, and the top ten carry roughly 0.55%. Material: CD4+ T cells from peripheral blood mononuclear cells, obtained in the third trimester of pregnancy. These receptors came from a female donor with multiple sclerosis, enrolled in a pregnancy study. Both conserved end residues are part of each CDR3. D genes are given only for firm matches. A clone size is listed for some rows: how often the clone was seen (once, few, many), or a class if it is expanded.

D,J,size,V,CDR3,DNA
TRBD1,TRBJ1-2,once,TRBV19,CASSIQTGGEYGYTF,TGTGCCAGTAGTATTCAGACAGGGGGAGAATATGGCTACACCTTC
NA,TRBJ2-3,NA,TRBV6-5,CASSSDRKRTDTQYF,TGTGCCAGCAGTTCTGACAGGAAACGCACAGATACGCAGTATTTT
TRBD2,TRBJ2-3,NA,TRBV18,CASSRYEAGGSSTDTQYF,TGTGCCAGCTCACGTTATGAAGCGGGAGGATCTAGCACAGATACGCAGTATTTT
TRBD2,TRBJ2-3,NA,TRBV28,CASSVWAGVTDTQYF,TGTGCCAGCAGTGTATGGGCGGGAGTGACAGATACGCAGTATTTT
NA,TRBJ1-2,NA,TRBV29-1,CSVEGPIYGYTF,TGCAGCGTTGAAGGGCCCATCTATGGCTACACCTTC
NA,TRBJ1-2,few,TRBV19,CASLRGGAYGYTF,TGTGCCAGCCTTCGGGGGGGCGCGTATGGCTACACCTTC
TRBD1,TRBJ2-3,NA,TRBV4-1,CASSQDLISRGRTDTQYF,TGCGCCAGCAGCCAAGATTTGATAAGTAGGGGGCGCACAGATACGCAGTATTTT
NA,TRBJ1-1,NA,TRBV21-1,CASSGRDWNTEAFF,TGTGCCAGCAGCGGCAGGGACTGGAACACTGAAGCTTTCTTT
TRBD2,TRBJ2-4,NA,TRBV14,CASSRQPGRPPKNIQYF,TGTGCCAGCAGCCGTCAACCCGGGAGGCCGCCTAAAAACATTCAGTACTTC
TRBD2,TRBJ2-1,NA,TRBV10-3,CAISSPPTSAASYNEQFF,TGTGCCATCAGCTCCCCTCCAACTAGCGCGGCCTCCTACAATGAGCAGTTCTTC
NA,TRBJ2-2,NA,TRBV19,CASSLEGTGELFF,TGTGCCAGTAGTTTGGAGGGCACCGGGGAGCTGTTTTTT
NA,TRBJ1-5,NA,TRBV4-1,CASSQDPRAEQPQHF,TGCGCCAGCAGCCAAGATCCCAGGGCAGAACAGCCCCAGCATTTT
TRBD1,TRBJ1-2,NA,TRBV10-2,CASKQGTGYGYTF,TGCGCCAGTAAACAGGGGACCGGCTATGGCTACACCTTC
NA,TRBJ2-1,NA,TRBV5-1,CASSLLNEQFF,TGCGCCAGCAGCTTGCTCAATGAGCAGTTCTTC
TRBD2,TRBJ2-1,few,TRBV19,CASSKIPGTSGSKDEQFF,TGTGCCAGTAGTAAGATACCCGGGACTAGCGGGAGCAAGGATGAGCAGTTCTTC
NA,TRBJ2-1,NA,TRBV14,CASSETSPYNEQFF,TGTGCCAGCAGCGAGACTAGTCCCTACAATGAGCAGTTCTTC
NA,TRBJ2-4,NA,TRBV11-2,CASSVSPDSPIQYF,TGTGCCAGCAGCGTTAGCCCGGACAGTCCCATTCAGTACTTC
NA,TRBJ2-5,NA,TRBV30,CAWNRQGKETQYF,TGTGCCTGGAATAGGCAGGGGAAAGAGACCCAGTACTTC
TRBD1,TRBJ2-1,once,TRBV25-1,CASIQTTGTGLSNEQFF,TGTGCCAGCATCCAAACCACCGGGACAGGGCTCTCAAATGAGCAGTTCTTC
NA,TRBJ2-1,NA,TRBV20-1,CSARLDFEQFF,TGCAGTGCTAGATTGGACTTCGAGCAGTTCTTC
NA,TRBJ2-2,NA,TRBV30,CAWSVRRANTGELFF,TGTGCCTGGAGTGTACGGCGGGCGAACACCGGGGAGCTGTTTTTT
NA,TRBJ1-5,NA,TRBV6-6,CASSHGGPNQPQHF,TGTGCCAGCAGTCACGGAGGGCCCAATCAGCCCCAGCATTTT
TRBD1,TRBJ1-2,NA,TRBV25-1,CASSETSGGYYGYTF,TGTGCCAGCAGTGAAACCTCAGGGGGGTACTATGGCTACACCTTC
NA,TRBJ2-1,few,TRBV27,CASSLTGGLSGSYNEQFF,TGTGCCAGCAGTCTGACAGGAGGACTGAGCGGCTCCTACAATGAGCAGTTCTTC
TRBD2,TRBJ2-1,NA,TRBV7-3,CASSTSGRDEQFF,TGTGCCAGCAGCACAAGCGGGAGAGATGAGCAGTTCTTC
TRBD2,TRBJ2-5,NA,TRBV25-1,CASSGLAGSQETQYF,TGTGCCAGCAGTGGACTAGCGGGAAGCCAAGAGACCCAGTACTTC
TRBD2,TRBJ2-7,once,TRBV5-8,CASSLGLAGGEQYF,TGTGCCAGCAGCTTGGGCCTAGCGGGAGGTGAGCAGTACTTC
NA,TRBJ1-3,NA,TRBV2,CASNQGADGNTIYF,TGTGCCAGCAATCAAGGGGCGGATGGAAACACCATATATTTT
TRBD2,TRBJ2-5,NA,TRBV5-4,CASSLRTSAQETQYF,TGTGCCAGCAGCTTACGAACTAGCGCACAAGAGACCCAGTACTTC
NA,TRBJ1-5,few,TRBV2,CASGREGNQPQHF,TGTGCCTCAGGCCGGGAGGGGAATCAGCCCCAGCATTTT
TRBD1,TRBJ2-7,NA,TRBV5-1,CASSSFKADRGYEQYF,TGCGCCAGCAGCTCCTTCAAGGCGGACAGGGGTTACGAGCAGTACTTC
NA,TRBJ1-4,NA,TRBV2,CASLGTPNYSPTNEKLFF,TGTGCCAGCCTGGGGACACCCAACTACTCCCCAACTAATGAAAAACTGTTTTTT
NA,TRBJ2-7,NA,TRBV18,CASSPKAPSLTRSSYEQYF,TGTGCCAGCTCCCCGAAAGCGCCTAGCCTTACAAGAAGCTCCTACGAGCAGTACTTC
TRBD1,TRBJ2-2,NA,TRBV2,CAGQGVLGTGELFF,TGTGCCGGTCAGGGGGTCCTTGGGACCGGGGAGCTGTTTTTT
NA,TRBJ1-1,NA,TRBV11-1,CASSGVSGAEAFF,TGTGCCAGCAGCGGGGTGTCGGGGGCTGAAGCTTTCTTT
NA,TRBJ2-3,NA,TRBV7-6,CASSLITEGDTQYF,TGTGCCAGCAGCTTAATAACGGAGGGAGATACGCAGTATTTT
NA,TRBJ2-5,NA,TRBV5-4,CASSFALQETQYF,TGTGCCAGCAGCTTCGCACTTCAAGAGACCCAGTACTTC
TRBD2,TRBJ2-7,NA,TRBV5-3,CARSLGLAWYEQYF,TGTGCCAGAAGCTTAGGACTAGCTTGGTACGAGCAGTACTTC
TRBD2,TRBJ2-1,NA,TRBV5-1,CASSLVVWGTSGSYMNEQFF,TGCGCCAGCAGCTTGGTTGTGTGGGGGACTAGCGGGAGCTATATGAATGAGCAGTTCTTC
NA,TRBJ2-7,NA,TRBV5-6,CASSVGTVLGYEQYF,TGTGCCAGCAGCGTTGGGACTGTTCTGGGATACGAGCAGTACTTC
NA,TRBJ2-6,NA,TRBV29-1,CSVAGADLKSGANVLTF,TGCAGCGTGGCGGGCGCCGACCTTAAATCTGGGGCCAACGTCCTGACTTTC
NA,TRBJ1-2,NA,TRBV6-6,CASTLQAYGYTF,TGTGCCAGCACCCTGCAGGCATATGGCTACACCTTC
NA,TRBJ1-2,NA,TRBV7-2,CASSSIPGVYYGYTF,TGTGCCAGCAGCTCAATCCCAGGGGTCTACTATGGCTACACCTTC
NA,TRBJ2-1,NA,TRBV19,CASSPVDSRSYNEQFF,TGTGCCAGTAGCCCGGTGGACAGTCGGTCCTACAATGAGCAGTTCTTC